The 9 T cell receptor beta chains in this list originate from one sample, sequenced in a study of T cell responses to AZD1222 COVID-19 vaccine. The assay was immunoSEQ multiplex PCR, and TCRdb's table has in-frame clones only and misses some. The sample has 100,000 or so clones; 75% to 95% are singletons. The specimen was peripheral blood, collected on day 0 of AZD1222 vaccination. Source of these receptors: an adult in good health.

The rearrangement joins TRBV4-2 to TRBJ1-2, with 9 bases fitting TRBD1. Germline lookup yields CDR1 LGHNA and CDR2 YNFKEQ. J gave up 5 bases and V 3 bases, and 7 bases lay outside the gene matches. This CDR3 contains 15 residues. The CDR3 DNA sequence: TGTGCCAGCAGCCAGGATAGGACAGGGGTATATGGCTACACCTTC. Its translation is CASSQDRTGVYGYTF.

The rearrangement uses TRBV2 and TRBJ2-6; D is undetermined. The CDR3 spans 15 residues. CDR1 and CDR2 (germline): SNHLY, FYNNEI. The germline V and J ends were trimmed by 5 bases and 0 bases, with 8 bases remaining between them. In DNA form, the CDR3 reads TGTGCCAGCAGTTTCGAAACCTCTGGGGCCAACGTCCTGACTTTC. This codes for CASSFETSGANVLTF.

With respect to this clone: Its ends do not fully match the called genes, so a read error is possible. The chain is built from TRBV5-1 and TRBJ1-2; tentative D call: TRBD1 (5 bases). Germline V gene lookup returns CDR1 SGHRS and CDR2 YFSETQ. The CDR3 has 12 residues. The CDR3 loop is CASSLGQGGTNF. Written as DNA, the CDR3 is TGCGCCAGCAGTCTGGGGCAGGGCGGAACAAACTTC. The full variable domain, rest sourced from reference TRBV5-1 and TRBJ1-2, is KAGVTQTPRYLIKTRGQQVTLSCSPISGHRSVSWYQQTPGQGLQFLFEYFSETQRNKGNFPGRFSGRQFSNSRSEMNVSTLELGDSALYLCASSLGQGGTNFGSGTRLTVV.

The chain couples TRBV29-1 to TRBJ2-1; D is unclear. In germline, CDR1 is SQVTM, CDR2 ANQGSEA. There are 12 residues in the CDR3. Trimming left V 7 bases short and J 6 bases short, with 13 bases between. CDR3 coding DNA: TGCAGCGCCATCCGCGGCTTCAATGAGCAGTTCTTC. As protein: CSAIRGFNEQFF.

The chain carries TRBV9 and TRBJ2-1; D gene ambiguous. Germline lookup yields CDR1 SGDLS and CDR2 YYNGEE. The CDR3 consists of 13 residues. V was trimmed by 7 bases and J by 4 bases, leaving 12 bases between them. The CDR3 DNA sequence: TGTGCCAGCCAAGAGGACCCGTACAATGAGCAGTTCTTC. Translation: CASQEDPYNEQFF.

V gene TRBV28 combines with J gene TRBJ1-2; 7 bases align to TRBD1. V shed 5 bases and J 5 bases; nucleotides not matched to a gene: 8. This CDR3 is 14 amino acids long. CDR1 MDHEN and CDR2 SYDVKM come from the germline V gene. This chain's CDR3 is CASSARDSFYGYTF. The CDR3 bases are TGTGCCAGCAGTGCCAGGGACAGCTTTTATGGCTACACCTTC.

This clone appeared a few times. The V and J genes are TRBV7-9 and TRBJ1-1, with no clear D. Trimming took 6 bases from V and 1 from J, leaving 6 bases between them. The CDR3 length is 12 residues. CDR1 is SEHNR and CDR2 is FQNEAQ in the germline V gene (reference sequence). The CDR3 loop reads CASRLQNTEAFF. CDR3 coding DNA: TGTGCCAGCAGACTCCAGAACACTGAAGCTTTCTTT. The variable domain in full, completed from reference TRBV7-9 and TRBJ1-1, reads DTGVSQNPRHKITKRGQNVTFRCDPISEHNRLYWYRQTLGQGPEFLTYFQNEAQLEKSRLLSDRFSAERPKGSFSTLEIQRTEQGDSAMYLCASRLQNTEAFFGQGTRLTVV.

This clone was counted a single time. This chain uses TRBV28 with TRBJ1-4; D is undetermined. The CDR3 runs 13 residues. CDR1 and CDR2 (germline): MDHEN, SYDVKM. The V and J ends lost 4 bases and 7 bases respectively, with 10 bases between them. CDR3 region: CASSWSSREKLFF. CDR3 sequence (DNA): TGTGCCAGCAGTTGGTCGTCCCGTGAAAAACTGTTTTTT.

The rearrangement links TRBV5-6 to TRBJ1-1; weak D call: TRBD1 (6 bases). The CDR3 spans 15 residues. V lost 4 bases and J 4 bases, leaving 17 bases between the germline ends. Germline CDR1 SGHDT, CDR2 YYEEEE. The CDR3 protein is CASSSTGTWGTEAFF. CDR3 nucleotides: TGTGCCAGCAGCAGCACCGGGACATGGGGCACTGAAGCTTTCTTT.